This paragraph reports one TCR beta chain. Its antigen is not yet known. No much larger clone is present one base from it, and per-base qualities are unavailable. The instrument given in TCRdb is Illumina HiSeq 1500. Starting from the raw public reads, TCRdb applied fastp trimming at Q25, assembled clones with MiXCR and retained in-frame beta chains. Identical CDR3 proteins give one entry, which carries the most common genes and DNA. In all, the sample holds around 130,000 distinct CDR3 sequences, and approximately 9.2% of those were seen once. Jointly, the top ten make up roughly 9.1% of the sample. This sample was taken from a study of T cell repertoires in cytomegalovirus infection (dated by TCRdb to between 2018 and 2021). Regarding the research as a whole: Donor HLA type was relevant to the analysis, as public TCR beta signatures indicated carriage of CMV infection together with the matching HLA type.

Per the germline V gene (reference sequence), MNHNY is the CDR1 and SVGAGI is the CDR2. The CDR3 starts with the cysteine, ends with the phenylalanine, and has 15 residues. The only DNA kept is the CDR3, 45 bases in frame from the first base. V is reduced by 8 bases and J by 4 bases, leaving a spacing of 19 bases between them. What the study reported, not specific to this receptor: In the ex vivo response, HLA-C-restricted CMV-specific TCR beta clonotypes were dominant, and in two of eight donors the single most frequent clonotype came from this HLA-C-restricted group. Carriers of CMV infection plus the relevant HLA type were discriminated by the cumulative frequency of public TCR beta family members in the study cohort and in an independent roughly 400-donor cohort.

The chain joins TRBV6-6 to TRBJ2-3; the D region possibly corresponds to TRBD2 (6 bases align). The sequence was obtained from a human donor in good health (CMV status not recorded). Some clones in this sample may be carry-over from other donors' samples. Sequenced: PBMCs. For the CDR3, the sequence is CASGGFGGRADTQYF. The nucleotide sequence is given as TGTGCCAGCGGGGGGTTCGGGGGAAGGGCAGATACGCAGTATTTT.